This T cell receptor beta chain was captured by sequencing in a study of T cell repertoires in cytomegalovirus infection. Study-wide background: Recently identified HLA-C-restricted CMV epitopes were among the peptides used. Public TCR beta signature analysis indicated the presence of both CMV infection and matching HLA type. Study results and caveats: In two of eight donors, the top clonotype was HLA-C-restricted CMV-specific.

The length of the CDR3 is 13 residues. Per the germline V gene, CDR1 is SGHVS and CDR2 is FNYEAQ. Trimming left V 1 base short and J 7 bases short, with 8 bases between. Remarks on this clonotype: Its antigen is currently unknown.

A single record per CDR3 protein comes from TCRdb applying MiXCR to the reads. The data contain roughly 34,000 distinct CDR3 sequences, about 50% of them singletons. The TCR was taken from a human donor in good health (CMV status not recorded). Some clones in this sample may be carry-over from other donors' samples. The material was CD8+ T cells from cultured PBMCs, obtained from culture after CMV antigen stimulation. V usage is TRBV7-6 and J usage is TRBJ1-5, with unresolved D. CDR3 loop: CASSLGGGQPQHF. The CDR3, as DNA: TGTGCCAGCAGCTTAGGGGGAGGGCAGCCCCAGCATTTT.